This TCR beta chain was retrieved from a study of CD8+ T cells in alopecia areata. After isolation, RNA underwent reverse transcription to generate cDNA as the sequencing template. Clones were sequenced by immunoSEQ multiplex PCR, and TCRdb holds only the in-frame ones, with some missing. The repertoire holds about 200,000 clones, with around three fifths as singletons. The CDR3 is made up of 11 amino acids. CDR1 is GTSNPN and CDR2 is SVGIG in the germline V gene (reference sequence). V lost 4 bases and J lost 3, with 7 bases in between. As to treatment: oral pan-JAK inhibitor, 5-10 mg twice daily. This sequence originates from a human donor with alopecia areata. The sequenced sample was CD4+ T cells sorted from blood, obtained at week 4, from a patient treated with tofacitinib. This chain links TRBV30 with TRBJ2-7; maybe TRBD1 (5 bases). CDR3 sequence reads: CAWKRGYEQYF. Written as DNA, the CDR3 is TGTGCCTGGAAAAGGGGCTACGAGCAGTACTTC.